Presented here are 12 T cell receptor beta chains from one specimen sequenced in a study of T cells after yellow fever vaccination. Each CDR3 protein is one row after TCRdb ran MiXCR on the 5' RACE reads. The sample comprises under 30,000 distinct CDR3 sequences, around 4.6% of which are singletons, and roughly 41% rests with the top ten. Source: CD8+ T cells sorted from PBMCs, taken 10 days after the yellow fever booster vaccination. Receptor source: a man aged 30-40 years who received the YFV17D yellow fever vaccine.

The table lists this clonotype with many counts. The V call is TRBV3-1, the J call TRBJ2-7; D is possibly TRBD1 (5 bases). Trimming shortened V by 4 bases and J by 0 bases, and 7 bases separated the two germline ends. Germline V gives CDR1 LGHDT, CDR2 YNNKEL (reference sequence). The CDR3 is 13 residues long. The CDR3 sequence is CASSPDNSYEQYF. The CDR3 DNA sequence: TGTGCCAGCAGCCCGGACAACTCCTACGAGCAGTACTTC.

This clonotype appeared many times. CDR3 sequence reads: CASRPGLEDRNTGELFF. CDR3 coding DNA: TGTGCCAGCAGGCCGGGACTAGAGGATCGGAACACCGGGGAGCTGTTTTTT. The chain joins TRBV12-3 or TRBV12-4 to TRBJ2-2; TRBD2 aligns across 8 bases. This CDR3 is built from 17 residues. Trimming at V came to 6 bases and at J to 1 base, leaving 10 bases not matched to a gene.

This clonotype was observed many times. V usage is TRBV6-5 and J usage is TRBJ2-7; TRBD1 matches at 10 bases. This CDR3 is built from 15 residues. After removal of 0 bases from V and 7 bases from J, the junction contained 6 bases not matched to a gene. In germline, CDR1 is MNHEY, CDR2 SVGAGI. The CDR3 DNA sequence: TGTGCCAGCAGTTACTCTCCGGGACAGGGGATAGAGCAGTACTTC. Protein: CASSYSPGQGIEQYF.

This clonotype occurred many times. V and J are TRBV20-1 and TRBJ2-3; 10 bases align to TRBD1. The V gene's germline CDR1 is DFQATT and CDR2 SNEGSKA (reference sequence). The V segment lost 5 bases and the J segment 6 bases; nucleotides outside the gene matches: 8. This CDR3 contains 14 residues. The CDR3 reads CSASDRGRLDTQYF. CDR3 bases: TGCAGTGCTTCAGACAGGGGGCGCCTGGATACGCAGTATTTT.

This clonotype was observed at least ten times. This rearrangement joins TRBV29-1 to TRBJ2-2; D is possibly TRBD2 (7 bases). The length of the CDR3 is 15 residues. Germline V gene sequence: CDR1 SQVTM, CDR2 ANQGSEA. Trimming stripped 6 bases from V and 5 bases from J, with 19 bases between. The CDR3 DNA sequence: TGCAGCGTGTGGGGGCCCGATAGCGGGACCGGGGAGCTGTTTTTT. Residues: CSVWGPDSGTGELFF.

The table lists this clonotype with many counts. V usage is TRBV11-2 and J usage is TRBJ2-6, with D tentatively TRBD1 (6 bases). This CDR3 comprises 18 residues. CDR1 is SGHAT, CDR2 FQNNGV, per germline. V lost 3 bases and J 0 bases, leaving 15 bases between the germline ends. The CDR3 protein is CASSLSSQGSSGANVLTF. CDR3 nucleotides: TGTGCCAGCAGCTTGTCGAGCCAGGGGAGCTCTGGGGCCAACGTCCTGACTTTC.

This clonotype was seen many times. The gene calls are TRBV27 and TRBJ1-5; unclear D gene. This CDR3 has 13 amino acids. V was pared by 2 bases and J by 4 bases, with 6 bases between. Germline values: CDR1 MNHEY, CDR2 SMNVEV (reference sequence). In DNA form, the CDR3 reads TGTGCCAGCAGTTTACTCCTGAATCAGCCCCAGCATTTT. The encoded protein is CASSLLLNQPQHF.

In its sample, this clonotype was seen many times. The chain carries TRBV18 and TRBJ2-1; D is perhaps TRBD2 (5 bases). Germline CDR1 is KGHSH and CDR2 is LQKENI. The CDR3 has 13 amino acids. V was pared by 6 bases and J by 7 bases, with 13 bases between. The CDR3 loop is CASSLGRVNEQFF. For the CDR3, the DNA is TGTGCCAGCTCCCTCGGGCGGGTGAATGAGCAGTTCTTC.

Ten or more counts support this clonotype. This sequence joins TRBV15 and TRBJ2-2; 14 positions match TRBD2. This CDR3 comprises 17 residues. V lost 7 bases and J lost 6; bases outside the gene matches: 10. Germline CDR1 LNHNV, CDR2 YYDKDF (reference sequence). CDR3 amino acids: CATTEGLAGAMAGELFF. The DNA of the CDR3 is TGTGCCACCACAGAGGGACTAGCGGGAGCAATGGCCGGGGAGCTGTTTTTT.

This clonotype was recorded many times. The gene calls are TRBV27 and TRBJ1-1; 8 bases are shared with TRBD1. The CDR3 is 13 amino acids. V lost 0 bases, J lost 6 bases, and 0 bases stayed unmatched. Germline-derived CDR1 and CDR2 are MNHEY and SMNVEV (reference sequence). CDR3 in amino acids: CASSLSGQAEAFF. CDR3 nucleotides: TGTGCCAGCAGTTTATCGGGACAGGCTGAAGCTTTCTTT.

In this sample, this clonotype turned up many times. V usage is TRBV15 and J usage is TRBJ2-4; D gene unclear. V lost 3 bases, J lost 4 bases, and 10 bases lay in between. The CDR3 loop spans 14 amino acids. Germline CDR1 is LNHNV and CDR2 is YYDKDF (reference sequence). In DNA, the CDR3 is TGTGCCACCAGCAGTCTAAACACTAAAAACATTCAGTACTTC. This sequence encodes CATSSLNTKNIQYF.

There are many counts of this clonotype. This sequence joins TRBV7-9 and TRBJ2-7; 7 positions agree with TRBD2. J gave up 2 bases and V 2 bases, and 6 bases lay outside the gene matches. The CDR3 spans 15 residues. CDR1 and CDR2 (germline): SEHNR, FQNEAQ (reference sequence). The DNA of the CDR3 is TGTGCCAGCAGCTTATTGGCTAGCGGAGCCTACGAGCAGTACTTC. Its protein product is CASSLLASGAYEQYF. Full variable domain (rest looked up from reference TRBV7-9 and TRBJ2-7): DTGVSQNPRHKITKRGQNVTFRCDPISEHNRLYWYRQTLGQGPEFLTYFQNEAQLEKSRLLSDRFSAERPKGSFSTLEIQRTEQGDSAMYLCASSLLASGAYEQYFGPGTRLTVT.